The 16 T cell receptor beta chains below come from one sample, sequenced in a study of cytomegalovirus exposure and HLA in healthy donors. PCR primers comprised 60 Vbeta and 13 Jbeta primers. The method was immunoSEQ multiplex PCR; TCRdb's version includes in-frame clones alone and lacks a portion of them. The sample consists of more than 100,000 clones, around 80% of them appearing once. Sequenced: PBMCs. Source of these receptors: a woman younger than 35 in good health and CMV-seronegative.

The chain has TRBV7-2 and TRBJ1-2; 8 nucleotides align to TRBD1. V shed 5 bases and J 5 bases; nucleotides not matched to a gene: 4. This CDR3 comprises 13 residues. Germline CDR1 reads SGHTA; CDR2 reads FQGNSA. The CDR3 DNA sequence: TGTGCCAGCAGCGAGGACAGGGTTTATGGCTACACCTTC. Translating it yields CASSEDRVYGYTF.

The rearrangement links TRBV5-4 to TRBJ2-1; 10 nucleotides align to TRBD2. Germline CDR1 and CDR2: SGHNT and YYREEE (reference sequence). This CDR3 contains 15 residues. J was trimmed by 5 bases and V by 7 bases; bases with no gene match: 9. CDR3 nucleotide sequence: TGTGCCAGCTCCCAAGGTAGCGGGGGGCACAATGAGCAGTTCTTC. Protein sequence: CASSQGSGGHNEQFF.

This clone was counted once. V usage is TRBV5-6 and J usage is TRBJ1-2; 7 positions match TRBD1. Trimming took 0 bases from V and 2 from J; bases not matched to a gene: 4. The CDR3 has 15 amino acids. The V gene's germline CDR1 is SGHDT and CDR2 YYEEEE. The CDR3 loop is CASSLGTGGNYGYTF. CDR3 nucleotide sequence: TGTGCCAGCAGCTTGGGGACAGGAGGGAACTATGGCTACACCTTC.

The genes are TRBV29-1 and TRBJ2-2; 11 nucleotides agree with TRBD2. V lost 5 bases to trimming and J lost 5 bases; unmatched junction nucleotides: 7. The CDR3 is 15 amino acids. Germline assignment: CDR1 SQVTM and CDR2 ANQGSEA. CDR3 DNA: TGCAGCGTTACTAGCGGGAGTGTAAGGACCGGGGAGCTGTTTTTT. Protein sequence: CSVTSGSVRTGELFF.

The chain is built from TRBV19 and TRBJ1-2, with 7 bases that match TRBD1. The V gene's germline CDR1 is LNHDA and CDR2 SQIVND (reference sequence). After removal of 6 bases from V and 3 bases from J, the junction contained 7 bases not matched to a gene. The CDR3 extends over 14 amino acids. CDR3 loop: CASRETGFDYGYTF. DNA of the CDR3: TGTGCCAGTAGGGAGACAGGGTTTGACTATGGCTACACCTTC.

This rearrangement joins TRBV7-9 to TRBJ2-5, with no clear D. The V gene lost 7 bases and the J gene lost 3 bases, with 24 bases spanning the gap. There are 17 residues in the CDR3. From germline, CDR1 is SEHNR and CDR2 FQNEAQ (reference sequence). The CDR3 sequence is CASTFPGGDLPKETQYF. DNA for the CDR3: TGTGCCAGCACCTTTCCTGGCGGAGATTTGCCCAAAGAGACCCAGTACTTC.

The rearrangement links TRBV5-1 to TRBJ1-2, with D unclear. This CDR3 is 12 amino acids long. Germline V lookup: CDR1 SGHRS, CDR2 YFSETQ. V gave up 3 bases and J gave up 5 bases, with 8 bases separating them. This CDR3 reads CASSSETYGYTF. The CDR3 DNA sequence: TGCGCCAGCAGCTCAGAGACTTATGGCTACACCTTC. The complete variable domain, with remaining parts taken from reference TRBV5-1 and TRBJ1-2, reads KAGVTQTPRYLIKTRGQQVTLSCSPISGHRSVSWYQQTPGQGLQFLFEYFSETQRNKGNFPGRFSGRQFSNSRSEMNVSTLELGDSALYLCASSSETYGYTFGSGTRLTVV.

The CDR3 here is CASSAGGGSTDTQYF. The CDR3 DNA follows: TGTGCCAGCAGCGCCGGAGGAGGGAGCACAGATACGCAGTATTTT. The chain uses TRBV2 and TRBJ2-3, with D perhaps matching TRBD2 (6 bases). Germline V lookup: CDR1 SNHLY, CDR2 FYNNEI. V was shortened by 6 bases and J by 0 bases, with 13 bases between the two germline ends. This CDR3 contains 15 residues.

The table lists this clone with a few counts. This chain uses TRBV21-1 with TRBJ2-7; the D call in the table, TRBD1, was not verified against the DNA. TRBV21-1 is designated a pseudogene. This CDR3 is 20 amino acids long. The DNA of the CDR3 is TGTGCCAGCAGCAAAGATGGTGGGACAGGGTTGGGTGGGAGGACCTACGAGCAGTACTTC. Its protein is CASSKDGGTGLGGRTYEQYF.

This chain joins TRBV30 and TRBJ2-7; 8 nucleotides align to TRBD1. This CDR3 has 15 amino acids. V gave up 3 bases and J gave up 7 bases; unmatched junction bases: 14. CDR1 and CDR2 (germline): GTSNPN, SVGIG (reference sequence). CDR3 bases: TGTGCCTGGAGCACGAAACAGGGGGAATCGAGGGAGCAGTACTTC. Translated, it gives CAWSTKQGESREQYF.

The count of this clone is one. The V and J genes are TRBV30 and TRBJ1-5; perhaps TRBD1 as D (5 bases). Germline CDR1 GTSNPN, CDR2 SVGIG (reference sequence). V shed 5 bases and J shed 2 bases, with 10 bases lying between them. The CDR3 is 13 amino acids. The CDR3 nucleotides read TGTGCCTGGGCAGGGTACGGCAATCAGCCCCAGCATTTT. Translating gives CAWAGYGNQPQHF.

Of note for this clone: Compared with germline, one end of the junction differs, possibly owing to a read error. This chain links TRBV27 with TRBJ1-2; 8 bases map to TRBD1. This CDR3 contains 17 residues. Germline lookup yields CDR1 MNHEY and CDR2 SMNVEV (reference sequence). The CDR3 here is CVSSPGRDRRLNYGYTF. CDR3 sequence (DNA): TGTGTCAGCAGTCCCGGCCGGGACAGGCGGCTAAACTATGGCTACACCTTC.

V gene TRBV5-1 combines with J gene TRBJ2-3; 8 bases are shared with TRBD2. This CDR3 contains 15 residues. Germline loops: CDR1 SGHRS, CDR2 YFSETQ. V lost 2 bases and J lost 2; bases outside the gene matches: 4. Written as DNA, the CDR3 is TGCGCCAGCAGCTTTCGGGGGGGTTACACAGATACGCAGTATTTT. Its protein is CASSFRGGYTDTQYF.

The chain uses TRBV11-2 and TRBJ2-3; no clear D. The CDR3 totals 14 residues. Germline-derived CDR1 and CDR2 are SGHAT and FQNNGV. Trimming pared 2 bases from V and 2 bases from J, leaving 8 bases between. As DNA, the CDR3 is TGTGCCAGCAGCTTATTGCGGTTCACAGATACGCAGTATTTT. Amino acids: CASSLLRFTDTQYF.

This rearrangement joins TRBV11-3 to TRBJ1-1; a weak D match, TRBD1 (5 bases). Trimming removed 5 bases from V and 1 base from J, with 14 bases in between. The CDR3 extends over 15 amino acids. Germline-derived CDR1 and CDR2 are SGHNT and YENEEA. The CDR3 region has the DNA TGTGCCAGCAGCCTTGGGCCGGACACGAACACTGAAGCTTTCTTT. Translation: CASSLGPDTNTEAFF.

The gene calls are TRBV6-5 and TRBJ2-5; weak D call: TRBD1 (6 bases). The V and J ends lost 2 bases and 2 bases respectively, with 9 bases between them. The CDR3 is made up of 14 amino acids. Germline lookup yields CDR1 MNHEY and CDR2 SVGAGI. The CDR3 loop reads CASSYLGQQETQYF. CDR3 in DNA: TGTGCCAGCAGTTACCTAGGACAGCAAGAGACCCAGTACTTC.